Included here is one T cell receptor beta chain sequence, with context. Recruitment covered about two dozen US areas and drew participants whose ages spanned about 18 to 90 years. Cohorts were assigned according to the clinical history that participants reported. These data come from a study of blood T cell repertoires in COVID-19. Overall study context: COVID-19 samples from acute and convalescent phases originated in the United States, Italy and Spain.

The protocol was immunoSEQ multiplex PCR, while the TCRdb copy is restricted to in-frame clones and leaves out a portion. Among 130,000 or so clones listed, approximately 79% were seen once. This clonotype originated in a man aged 35-49 years with acute COVID-19. What was sequenced was PBMCs or T cells enriched from blood (not recorded which).

The CDR3 reads CARGTGQETQYF. Here the CDR3 DNA reads TGTGCCAGGGGGACTGGCCAAGAGACCCAGTACTTC. The rearrangement joins TRBV2 to TRBJ2-5, with D possibly matching TRBD2 (6 bases). This CDR3 is 12 amino acids long. Trimming took 9 bases from V and 1 from J, leaving 9 bases between them. Looked up from germline, CDR1 is SNHLY and CDR2 is FYNNEI.